Listed here is a single T cell receptor (beta chain). What it binds is unknown. The sampling schedule covered blood at baseline, cycle 4 day 1, and cycle 7 day 1. The entry originates in a study of OX40 agonist ivuxolimab in advanced cancers. Across the study: Patients in the trial were receiving intravenous ivuxolimab every 2 weeks, at doses of 0.01 to 10 mg/kg. A partial response was reached by three patients: one with hepatocellular carcinoma and two with cutaneous melanoma. Study findings and constraints: More expanded clones were found, on average, in CD8+ than in CD4+ T cells.

Germline CDR1 is SGHRS and CDR2 is YFSETQ. This CDR3 has 15 amino acids. V was shortened by 1 base and J by 1 base, with 9 bases between the two germline ends. Only in-frame clones appear in the TCRdb table, and some are missing; sequencing was by immunoSEQ multiplex PCR. The table shows 15,000 to 20,000 clones, with around 80% occurring only once. The source of this sequence is an adult with an advanced solid tumor such as melanoma, head and neck, liver or kidney cancer. This material consisted of CD4+ or CD8+ T cells sorted from blood, taken in a trial of the OX40 agonist ivuxolimab. This chain connects TRBV5-1 to TRBJ2-1; unclear D gene. The DNA of the CDR3 is TGCGCCAGCAGCTTGTTGTTGGGGTCCTACAATGAGCAGTTCTTC. Translating it yields CASSLLLGSYNEQFF.